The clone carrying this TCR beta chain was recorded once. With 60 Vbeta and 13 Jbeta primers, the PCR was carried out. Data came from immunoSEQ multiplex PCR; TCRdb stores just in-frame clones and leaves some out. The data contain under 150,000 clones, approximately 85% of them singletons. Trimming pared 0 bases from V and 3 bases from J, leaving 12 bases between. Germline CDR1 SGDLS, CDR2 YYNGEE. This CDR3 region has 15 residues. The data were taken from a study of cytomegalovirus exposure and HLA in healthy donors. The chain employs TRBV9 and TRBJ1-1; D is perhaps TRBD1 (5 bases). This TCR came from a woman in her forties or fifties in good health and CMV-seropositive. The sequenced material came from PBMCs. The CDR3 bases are TGTGCCAGCAGCGTAGGTGGGGGGTGGGACACTGAAGCTTTCTTT. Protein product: CASSVGGGWDTEAFF. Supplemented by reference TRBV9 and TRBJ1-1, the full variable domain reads DSGVTQTPKHLITATGQRVTLRCSPRSGDLSVYWYQQSLDQGLQFLIQYYNGEERAKGNILERFSAQQFPDLHSELNLSSLELGDSALYFCASSVGGGWDTEAFFGQGTRLTVV.